The 28 T cell receptor beta chains in this list originate from one sample, sequenced in a study of siplizumab effects on memory and regulatory T cells. Clones were sequenced by immunoSEQ multiplex PCR, and TCRdb holds only the in-frame ones, with some missing. The sample includes fewer than 130,000 clones, roughly 92% of them seen just once. Sequenced input: CD4+ T cells sorted from blood. The receptors shown here come from a human donor in good health.

The chain is built from TRBV12-5 and TRBJ2-3; TRBD1 agrees at 7 bases. Unmatched junction bases numbered 6, after V lost 2 bases and J lost 4 bases. The CDR3 has 15 amino acids. Looked up from germline, CDR1 is LGHNT and CDR2 is FRNRAP. The CDR3 loop is CASGLRGGKADTQYF. CDR3 DNA: TGTGCTAGTGGTTTGAGAGGGGGCAAGGCAGATACGCAGTATTTT.

V usage is TRBV7-3 and J usage is TRBJ1-6; weak D call: TRBD1 (6 bases). The CDR3 runs 15 residues. Germline CDR1 and CDR2: SGHTA and FQGTGA. V was shortened by 4 bases and J by 1 base, with 8 bases between the two germline ends. The CDR3 DNA sequence: TGTGCCAGCAGCTCCCAGGGGTCCTATAATTCACCCCTCCACTTT. Its translation is CASSSQGSYNSPLHF.

This clone was picked up a small number of times. The chain carries TRBV27 and TRBJ1-5; 7 bases align to TRBD1. This CDR3 is 15 amino acids long. Per the germline V gene, CDR1 is MNHEY and CDR2 is SMNVEV (reference sequence). J lost 9 bases, V lost 3 bases, and 11 bases had no gene match. The CDR3 DNA reads as TGTGCCAGCAGTTTTGGACCTACAGGGGAGGGGCCCCAGCATTTT. Its translation is CASSFGPTGEGPQHF.

The chain is built from TRBV5-6 and TRBJ1-5; D may be TRBD1 (6 bases). Germline loops: CDR1 SGHDT, CDR2 YYEEEE. This CDR3 comprises 15 residues. V was pared by 0 bases and J by 4 bases, with 11 bases between. CDR3 DNA sequence: TGTGCCAGCAGCTTGGACGGGGGCAGTAATCAGCCCCAGCATTTT. This encodes CASSLDGGSNQPQHF.

The chain employs TRBV7-2 and TRBJ2-1; 7 positions agree with TRBD2. CDR1 SGHTA and CDR2 FQGNSA come from the germline V gene. The CDR3 sequence is 15 residues long. V shed 1 base and J 1 base; nucleotides not matched to a gene: 1. CDR3 nucleotide sequence: TGTGCCAGCAGCTTAGGGCGGGGGTCCTACAATGAGCAGTTCTTC. Translating gives CASSLGRGSYNEQFF.

The V call is TRBV30, the J call TRBJ1-3; D is unclear. The ends were cut back, 4 bases at V and 2 bases at J, with 9 bases in the middle. The CDR3 totals 13 residues. Germline lookup yields CDR1 GTSNPN and CDR2 SVGIG (reference sequence). The CDR3 DNA sequence: TGTGCCTGGATCGGAATCCCTGGAAACACCATATATTTT. Its translation is CAWIGIPGNTIYF.

This rearrangement joins TRBV18 to TRBJ1-3; 8 nucleotides line up with TRBD1. The CDR3 is 15 residues long. After removal of 6 bases from V and 3 bases from J, the junction contained 7 bases not matched to a gene. Germline-derived CDR1 and CDR2 are KGHSH and LQKENI. In DNA, the CDR3 is TGTGCCAGCTCCCCCGACAGGGGAAATGGAAACACCATATATTTT. Translated, it gives CASSPDRGNGNTIYF.

The V gene is TRBV13, the J gene TRBJ2-7; maybe TRBD1 (6 bases). The CDR3 is made up of 13 amino acids. V lost 5 bases and J 2 bases, leaving 10 bases between the germline ends. In germline, CDR1 is PRHDT, CDR2 FYEKMQ (reference sequence). Written as DNA, the CDR3 is TGTGCCAGCAGCCAGGACAGAGCCTACGAGCAGTACTTC. This gives the protein CASSQDRAYEQYF. Looking up the rest from reference TRBV13 and TRBJ2-7 gives the full variable domain: AAGVIQSPRHLIKEKRETATLKCYPIPRHDTVYWYQQGPGQDPQFLISFYEKMQSDKGSIPDRFSAQQFSDYHSELNMSSLELGDSALYFCASSQDRAYEQYFGPGTRLTVT.

This clone was observed a handful of times. The rearrangement uses TRBV4-2 and TRBJ2-3; D perhaps matches TRBD1 (7 bases). Trimming removed 1 base at V and 2 bases at J, with 13 bases between. This CDR3 spans 16 amino acids. CDR1 is LGHNA, CDR2 YNFKEQ, per germline. The CDR3 loop is CASSQVAGGITDTQYF. CDR3 sequence (DNA): TGTGCCAGCAGCCAAGTTGCAGGGGGGATCACAGATACGCAGTATTTT.

This chain links TRBV7-9 with TRBJ2-7, with D possibly matching TRBD1 (5 bases). V lost 5 bases, J lost 0 bases, and 11 bases lay in between. This CDR3 spans 14 amino acids. Germline loops: CDR1 SEHNR, CDR2 FQNEAQ (reference sequence). CDR3: CASSRQGYSYEQYF. CDR3 nucleotide sequence: TGTGCCAGCAGCCGCCAGGGATACTCCTACGAGCAGTACTTC.

V and J are TRBV2 and TRBJ2-7; tentatively, D is TRBD2 (6 bases). Trimming left V 0 bases short and J 1 base short, with 10 bases between. This CDR3 is built from 15 residues. Germline lookup yields CDR1 SNHLY and CDR2 FYNNEI. CDR3 residues: CASSEAGLASYEQYF. Written as DNA, the CDR3 is TGTGCCAGCAGTGAAGCAGGGCTAGCGTCCTACGAGCAGTACTTC.

This chain connects TRBV4-1 to TRBJ1-1; D gene uncertain. The germline V gene encodes CDR1 MGHRA and CDR2 YSYEKL. V was cut by 0 bases and J by 0 bases, with 5 bases left in between. This CDR3 comprises 14 residues. CDR3 in DNA: TGCGCCAGCAGCCAAGAGGTGATGAACACTGAAGCTTTCTTT. Its protein product is CASSQEVMNTEAFF.

The chain employs TRBV5-8 and TRBJ2-5, with D unresolved. The CDR3 is 15 residues long. The germline gives CDR1 SGHTS, CDR2 YDEGEE. The germline V and J ends were trimmed by 0 bases and 5 bases, with 14 bases remaining between them. This CDR3 reads CASSLGSRNYETQYF. The CDR3 nucleotides read TGTGCCAGCAGCTTGGGGTCTAGGAATTATGAGACCCAGTACTTC.

This clone was detected only a few times. The chain links TRBV5-1 to TRBJ2-2; possible D gene TRBD2, 6 bases. Germline CDR1 reads SGHRS; CDR2 reads YFSETQ. The CDR3 totals 15 residues. Trimming left V 8 bases short and J 5 bases short, with 19 bases between. The CDR3 loop reads CASSWPGGETGELFF. As DNA, the CDR3 is TGCGCCAGTTCCTGGCCCGGGGGAGAAACCGGGGAGCTGTTTTTT.

The chain links TRBV27 to TRBJ1-2; 8 nucleotides agree with TRBD1. The CDR3 contains 14 residues. Germline V lookup: CDR1 MNHEY, CDR2 SMNVEV (reference sequence). J was trimmed by 4 bases and V by 6 bases; bases with no gene match: 7. The CDR3 loop is CASSLRGPGYGYTF. DNA of the CDR3: TGTGCCAGCAGCCTCAGGGGGCCTGGCTATGGCTACACCTTC.

The chain combines TRBV5-1 with TRBJ2-7; 10 bases fit TRBD1. Unmatched junction bases numbered 6, after V lost 1 base and J lost 2 bases. CDR3 length: 16 residues. CDR1 is SGHRS, CDR2 YFSETQ, per germline. The CDR3 DNA sequence: TGCGCCAGCAGCTTGTTGGCGGACAGGGGGACCTACGAGCAGTACTTC. It is translated as CASSLLADRGTYEQYF.

This chain links TRBV7-2 with TRBJ1-4; 9 nucleotides agree with TRBD1. Germline loops: CDR1 SGHTA, CDR2 FQGNSA. V was pared by 5 bases and J by 7 bases, with 8 bases of the junction left unmatched. This CDR3 is 15 amino acids long. This CDR3 is CASSTNRGPGEKLFF. CDR3 bases: TGTGCCAGCAGCACGAACAGGGGGCCGGGTGAAAAACTGTTTTTT.

J is TRBJ1-5 and V is TRBV18; no firm D call. Trimming removed 4 bases at V and 1 base at J, with 8 bases between. CDR3 length: 14 residues. Germline lookup yields CDR1 KGHSH and CDR2 LQKENI. The CDR3 region has the DNA TGTGCCAGCTCACGTACGGAGAGCAATCAGCCCCAGCATTTT. Translated, it gives CASSRTESNQPQHF.

The chain uses TRBV11-1 and TRBJ2-3; D uncertain. Germline CDR1 is SGHAT and CDR2 is FQDESV (reference sequence). Trimming removed 1 base from V and 0 bases from J, with 8 bases in between. The CDR3 extends over 15 amino acids. The CDR3 is CASSLGGRSTDTQYF. The CDR3 DNA reads TGTGCCAGCAGCTTAGGGGGTAGGAGCACAGATACGCAGTATTTT.

This chain links TRBV6-5 with TRBJ2-7; either TRBD1 or TRBD2 may fit D (6 bases each). The CDR3 is 12 amino acids. V dropped 10 bases and J dropped 6 bases, with 16 bases sitting between them. CDR1 and CDR2 (germline): MNHEY, SVGAGI. This chain's CDR3 is CATSPRGREQYF. The CDR3, as DNA: TGTGCCACTAGCCCCCGGGGGCGCGAGCAGTACTTC.

This clone was observed a few times. V usage is TRBV29-1 and J usage is TRBJ1-6, with unresolved D. The CDR3 runs 11 residues. The germline V and J ends were trimmed by 7 bases and 4 bases, with 5 bases remaining between them. Germline CDR1 reads SQVTM; CDR2 reads ANQGSEA. The CDR3 region has the DNA TGCAGCGCGGGGTATAATTCACCCCTCCACTTT. Its translation is CSAGYNSPLHF.

The V and J genes are TRBV19 and TRBJ2-7, with D possibly being TRBD1 (5 bases). The V end lost 2 bases, the J end lost 1 base, and 12 bases lay between the germline ends. The germline gives CDR1 LNHDA, CDR2 SQIVND (reference sequence). The CDR3 totals 15 residues. This CDR3 reads CASSITGRSSYEQYF. The CDR3 bases are TGTGCCAGTAGTATAACAGGTCGGTCTTCCTACGAGCAGTACTTC. The full variable domain, rest sourced from reference TRBV19 and TRBJ2-7, is DGGITQSPKYLFRKEGQNVTLSCEQNLNHDAMYWYRQDPGQGLRLIYYSQIVNDFQKGDIAEGYSVSREKKESFPLTVTSAQKNPTAFYLCASSITGRSSYEQYFGPGTRLTVT.

V usage is TRBV10-2 and J usage is TRBJ2-1; 13 nucleotides match TRBD2. V lost 7 bases, J lost 0 bases, and 9 bases stayed unmatched. The CDR3 contains 18 residues. Germline CDR1 reads WSHSY; CDR2 reads SAAADI. In DNA form, the CDR3 reads TGCGCCAGCACAGGCGGACTAGCGGGGGAGAGCTCCTACAATGAGCAGTTCTTC. Encoded protein: CASTGGLAGESSYNEQFF.

This chain links TRBV10-3 with TRBJ2-1; perhaps TRBD2 as D (7 bases). V lost 10 bases and J lost 7, with 11 bases in between. The CDR3 extends over 11 amino acids. Germline CDR1 ENHRY, CDR2 SYGVKD. In DNA form, the CDR3 reads TGTGCCACCAAGGGGGGGAATGAGCAGTTCTTC. Translated: CATKGGNEQFF.

The V call is TRBV6-5, the J call TRBJ2-7; D call uncertain. The V gene's germline CDR1 is MNHEY and CDR2 SVGAGI. The V end lost 0 bases, the J end lost 7 bases, and 10 bases lay between the germline ends. This CDR3 comprises 13 residues. The CDR3 nucleotides read TGTGCCAGCAGTTACTCGCCAAGTGCTGAGCAGTACTTC. This codes for CASSYSPSAEQYF.

The chain employs TRBV7-2 and TRBJ2-4; a possible D gene is TRBD1 (5 bases). This CDR3 comprises 14 residues. Between the trimmed V and J ends, which lost 7 bases and 5 bases, there was a span of 15 bases. CDR1 is SGHTA, CDR2 FQGNSA, per germline. The CDR3 protein is CASNQRGLENIQYF. For the CDR3, the DNA is TGTGCCAGCAACCAAAGGGGTTTGGAAAACATTCAGTACTTC.

The table lists this clone with a few counts. This rearrangement joins TRBV2 to TRBJ2-3; possible D gene TRBD1, 6 bases. The CDR3 totals 15 residues. The V gene's germline CDR1 is SNHLY and CDR2 FYNNEI. The germline V and J ends were trimmed by 6 bases and 0 bases, with 13 bases remaining between them. CDR3: CASRQGTLSTDTQYF. In nucleotides, the CDR3 is TGTGCCAGCAGACAGGGAACCCTTAGCACAGATACGCAGTATTTT.

The chain combines TRBV6-5 with TRBJ2-3; D ambiguous. This CDR3 has 13 amino acids. CDR1 is MNHEY, CDR2 SVGAGI, per germline. Trimming removed 2 bases from V and 2 bases from J, with 5 bases in between. The CDR3, as DNA: TGTGCCAGCAGTTACAGATACACAGATACGCAGTATTTT. Amino acids: CASSYRYTDTQYF.